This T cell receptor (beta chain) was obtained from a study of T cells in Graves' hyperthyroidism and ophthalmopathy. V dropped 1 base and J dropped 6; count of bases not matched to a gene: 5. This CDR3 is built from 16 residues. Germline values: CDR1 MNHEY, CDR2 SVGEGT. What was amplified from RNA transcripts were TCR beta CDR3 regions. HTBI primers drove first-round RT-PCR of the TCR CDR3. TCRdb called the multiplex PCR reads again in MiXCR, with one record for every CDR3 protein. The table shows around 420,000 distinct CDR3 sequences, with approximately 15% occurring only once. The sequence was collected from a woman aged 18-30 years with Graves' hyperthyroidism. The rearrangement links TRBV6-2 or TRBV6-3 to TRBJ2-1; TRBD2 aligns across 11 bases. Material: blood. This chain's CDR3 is CASSYWLAGGLNEQFF. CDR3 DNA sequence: TGTGCCAGCAGTTACTGGCTAGCGGGAGGTCTCAATGAGCAGTTCTTC.